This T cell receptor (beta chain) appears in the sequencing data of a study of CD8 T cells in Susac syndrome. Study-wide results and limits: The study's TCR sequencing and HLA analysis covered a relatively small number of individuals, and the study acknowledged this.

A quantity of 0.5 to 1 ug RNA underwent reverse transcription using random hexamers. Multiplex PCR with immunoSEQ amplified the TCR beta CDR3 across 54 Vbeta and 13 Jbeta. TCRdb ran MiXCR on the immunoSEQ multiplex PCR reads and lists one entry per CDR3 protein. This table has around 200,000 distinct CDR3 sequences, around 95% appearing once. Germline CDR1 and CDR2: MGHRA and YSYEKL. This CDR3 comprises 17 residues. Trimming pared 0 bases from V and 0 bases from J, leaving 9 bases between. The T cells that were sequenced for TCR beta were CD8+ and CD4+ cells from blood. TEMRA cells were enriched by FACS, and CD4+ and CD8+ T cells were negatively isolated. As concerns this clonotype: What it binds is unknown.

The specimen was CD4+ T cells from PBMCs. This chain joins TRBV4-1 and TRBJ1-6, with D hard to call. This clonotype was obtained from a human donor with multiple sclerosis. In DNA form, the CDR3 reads TGCGCCAGCAGCCAAGACCCGGGGAGCTCCTATAATTCACCCCTCCACTTT. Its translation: CASSQDPGSSYNSPLHF.